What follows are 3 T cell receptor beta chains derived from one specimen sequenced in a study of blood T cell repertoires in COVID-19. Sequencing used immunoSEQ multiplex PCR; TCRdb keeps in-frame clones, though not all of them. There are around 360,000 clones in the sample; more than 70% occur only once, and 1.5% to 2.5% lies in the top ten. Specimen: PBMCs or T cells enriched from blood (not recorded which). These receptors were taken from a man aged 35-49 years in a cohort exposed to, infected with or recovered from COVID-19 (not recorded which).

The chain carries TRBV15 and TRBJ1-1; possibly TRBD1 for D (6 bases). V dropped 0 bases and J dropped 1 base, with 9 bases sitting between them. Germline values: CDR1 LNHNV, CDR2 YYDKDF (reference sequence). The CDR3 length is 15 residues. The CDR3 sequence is CATSRDLRGNTEAFF. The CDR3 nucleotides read TGTGCCACCAGCAGAGATCTCAGGGGGAACACTGAAGCTTTCTTT.

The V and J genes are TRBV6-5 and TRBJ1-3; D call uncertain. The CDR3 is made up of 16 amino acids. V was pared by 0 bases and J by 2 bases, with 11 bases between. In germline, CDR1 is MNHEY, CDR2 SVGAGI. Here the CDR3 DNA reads TGTGCCAGCAGTTACTCGGGTGGGCACCCTGGAAACACCATATATTTT. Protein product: CASSYSGGHPGNTIYF.

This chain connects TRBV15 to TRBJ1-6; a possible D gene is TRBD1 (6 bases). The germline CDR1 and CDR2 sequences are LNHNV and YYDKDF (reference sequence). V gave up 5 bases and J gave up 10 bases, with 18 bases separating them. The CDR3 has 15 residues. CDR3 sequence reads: CATSPFRGSDSPLHF. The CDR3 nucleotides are TGTGCCACCAGCCCCTTCAGGGGCAGCGACTCACCCCTCCACTTT.